This is a list of T cell receptor beta chains from one sample in a study of blood T cell repertoires in COVID-19. Here immunoSEQ multiplex PCR was the method, and the copy in TCRdb shows in-frame clones only, minus some. The table has 200,000 to 250,000 clones, approximately 79% seen once. The sequenced sample was peripheral blood. These receptors all stem from a woman aged 35 to 49 with active or convalescent COVID-19. Both conserved end residues are part of each CDR3. D genes are given only for firm matches. The size field is filled for only some rows; it gives once, few, many or a size class.

j_call clone_size d_call v_call cdr3_aa cdr3_nt
TRBJ1-6 - - TRBV7-9 CASSPGGVQSPLHF TGTGCCAGCAGCCCCGGGGGAGTTCAATCACCCCTCCACTTT
TRBJ1-2 - TRBD1 TRBV29-1 CSVTAGTGMVGYTF TGCAGCGTGACGGCCGGGACAGGGATGGTAGGCTACACCTTC
TRBJ2-1 - - TRBV29-1 CSVDGNRVGEQFF TGCAGCGTTGATGGAAACAGGGTAGGTGAGCAGTTCTTC
TRBJ1-1 - TRBD1 TRBV5-1 CASSWDRQNTEAFF TGCGCCAGCAGCTGGGACAGGCAAAACACTGAAGCTTTCTTT
TRBJ1-2 - TRBD1 TRBV30 CAWGQGKHHGYTF TGTGCCTGGGGACAGGGCAAGCACCATGGCTACACCTTC
TRBJ1-6 - - TRBV11-2 CASSLAGTYNSPLHF TGTGCCAGCAGCTTAGCAGGGACCTATAATTCACCCCTCCACTTT
TRBJ2-5 - - TRBV10-1 CASSESMTGETQYF TGCGCCAGCAGTGAGTCGATGACTGGCGAGACCCAGTACTTC
TRBJ1-1 - - TRBV30 CAWSAPGTWGTEAFF TGTGCCTGGAGCGCCCCCGGGACATGGGGTACTGAAGCTTTCTTT
TRBJ1-1 - TRBD1 TRBV5-4 CASSLDRGGTEAFF TGTGCCAGCAGCTTGGACAGGGGGGGCACTGAAGCTTTCTTT
TRBJ1-5 - TRBD1 TRBV18 CASSGQENQPQHF TGTGCCAGCTCGGGACAGGAAAATCAGCCCCAGCATTTT
TRBJ2-1 - - TRBV7-9 CASSFLLTRYNEQFF TGTGCCAGCAGCTTTTTACTTACGAGATACAATGAGCAGTTCTTC
TRBJ2-3 - - TRBV20-1 CSASPPPLLTQYF TGCAGTGCTAGTCCCCCACCACTCCTTACGCAGTATTTT
TRBJ2-5 - TRBD2 TRBV7-2 CASSLGLAGGVETQYF TGTGCCAGCAGCTTAGGGTTAGCGGGGGGGGTAGAGACCCAGTACTTC
TRBJ1-6 - - TRBV2 CASKGGINSPLHF TGTGCCAGCAAGGGGGGGATTAATTCACCCCTCCACTTT
TRBJ2-5 - - TRBV28 CASSLGDFQETQYF TGTGCCAGCAGTTTAGGGGACTTCCAAGAGACCCAGTACTTC
TRBJ2-2 - TRBD1 TRBV7-3 CASSLMAGGNTGELFF TGTGCCAGCAGCTTAATGGCAGGGGGCAACACCGGGGAGCTGTTTTTT
TRBJ1-2 - TRBD1 TRBV28 CASSLQQGAKGYTF TGTGCCAGCAGTTTACAACAGGGGGCGAAAGGCTACACCTTC
TRBJ1-3 - - TRBV30 CAWSTTPSGNTIYF TGTGCCTGGAGTACCACTCCCTCTGGAAACACCATATATTTT
TRBJ1-1 - - TRBV2 CASSAQQLKNTEAFF TGTGCCAGCAGTGCCCAACAGCTAAAGAACACTGAAGCTTTCTTT
TRBJ1-5 - - TRBV3-1/TRBV3-2 CASSQDVGPYQPQHF TGTGCCAGCAGCCAAGATGTGGGGCCTTATCAGCCCCAGCATTTT
TRBJ2-7 - TRBD2 TRBV29-1 CSVAGRADYEQYF TGCAGCGTCGCGGGGAGGGCGGACTACGAGCAGTACTTC
TRBJ2-2 - TRBD1 TRBV18 CASSQGQGGTGELFF TGTGCCAGCTCACAAGGACAGGGGGGAACCGGGGAGCTGTTTTTT
TRBJ2-5 - TRBD1 TRBV19 CASSVGTGAETQYF TGTGCCAGTAGTGTTGGGACAGGAGCGGAGACCCAGTACTTC
TRBJ1-2 - - TRBV5-6 CASSLAPPPGVYGYTF TGTGCCAGCAGCTTGGCCCCTCCGCCAGGGGTCTATGGCTACACCTTC
TRBJ2-2 - - TRBV9 CASSKTGANTGELFF TGTGCCAGCAGCAAAACGGGGGCGAACACCGGGGAGCTGTTTTTT
TRBJ1-5 - - TRBV7-2 CASSLELLQPQHF TGTGCCAGCAGCTTGGAGTTACTTCAGCCCCAGCATTTT
TRBJ1-5 once - TRBV15 CATRQGRDQPQHF TGTGCCACCAGACAGGGTAGGGATCAGCCCCAGCATTTT
TRBJ1-4 - - TRBV29-1 CSATGRGREKLFF TGCAGCGCCACAGGGAGGGGTCGTGAAAAACTGTTTTTT
TRBJ1-5 - - TRBV28 CASSRDLQGMRSNQPQHF TGTGCCAGCAGTCGTGACCTTCAGGGTATGAGGAGCAATCAGCCCCAGCATTTT
TRBJ1-6 - TRBD1 TRBV5-1 CASSFFVLQGAFDSPLHF TGCGCCAGCAGTTTTTTCGTTCTACAGGGGGCGTTCGATTCACCCCTCCACTTT
TRBJ1-6 - TRBD1 TRBV6-5 CASRFDREANSPLHF TGTGCCAGCAGATTCGACAGGGAAGCTAATTCACCCCTCCACTTT
TRBJ1-6 - - TRBV18 CASSITGKDSPLHF TGTGCCAGCTCAATAACGGGGAAGGATTCACCCCTCCACTTT
TRBJ2-1 - TRBD2 TRBV7-2 CASSLVLAVNEQFF TGTGCCAGCAGCTTAGTACTAGCGGTGAATGAGCAGTTCTTC
TRBJ1-2 - - TRBV27 CASSLVQGIGGYTF TGTGCCAGCAGTTTAGTACAGGGCATTGGTGGCTACACCTTC
TRBJ1-6 - - TRBV10-3 CAISESSPGLNSPLHF TGTGCCATCAGTGAGTCGTCCCCAGGGCTTAATTCACCCCTCCACTTT
TRBJ2-2 - TRBD1 TRBV6-1 CASSELTGETGELFF TGTGCCAGCAGTGAATTAACAGGGGAAACCGGGGAGCTGTTTTTT
TRBJ1-5 - TRBD1 TRBV6-5 CASSRDRAGNQPQHF TGTGCCAGCAGCCGGGACAGGGCGGGCAATCAGCCCCAGCATTTT
TRBJ2-5 - TRBD1 TRBV3-1/TRBV3-2 CASSPRGQNQETQYF TGTGCCAGCAGCCCCAGGGGGCAAAACCAAGAGACCCAGTACTTC
TRBJ1-2 - - TRBV24-1 CATSDPGTRGYTF TGTGCCACCAGTGATCCCGGGACTCGTGGCTACACCTTC
TRBJ2-5 few - TRBV12-3/TRBV12-4 CASSQGHQETQYF TGTGCCAGCAGTCAGGGCCACCAAGAGACCCAGTACTTC
TRBJ1-4 - - TRBV30 CAWSGGMAEKLFF TGTGCCTGGAGTGGAGGGATGGCCGAAAAACTGTTTTTT
TRBJ2-1 once - TRBV6-5 CASSLGGASSYNEQFF TGTGCCAGCAGTTTGGGGGGTGCTTCCTCCTACAATGAGCAGTTCTTC
TRBJ1-6 - - TRBV2 CASTGLYNSPLHF TGTGCCAGCACAGGACTGTATAATTCACCCCTCCACTTT